This T cell receptor beta chain was recovered during a study of T cells in localized non-small cell lung cancer. This clone turned up a few times. The data were produced by immunoSEQ multiplex PCR, yet TCRdb's version contains in-frame clones alone and is incomplete. The sample includes about 1,700 clones, approximately 39% of them seen just once. The CDR3 runs to 12 residues. Looked up from germline, CDR1 is GTSNPN and CDR2 is SVGIG (reference sequence). Trimming pared 0 bases from V and 7 bases from J, leaving 9 bases between. This sample comprised normal lung tissue next to the tumor, obtained before any cancer treatment. This chain links TRBV30 with TRBJ1-2, with no clear D. This clonotype was obtained from a woman aged 35 to 75 with stage II lung adenocarcinoma. In DNA form, the CDR3 reads TGTGCCTGGAGTGTATTAGAGTCTGGCTACACCTTC. Protein: CAWSVLESGYTF.